Many counts were recorded for the clone carrying this TCR beta chain. What it recognizes is unknown. This record comes from a study of human T cells and chemical hapten exposure. Documented time point: patch test 1, 2 weeks after DPC sensitization. Treatment described: therapeutic diphenylcyclopropenone sensitization with weekly scalp DPC. One entry per CDR3 protein, called by TCRdb with MiXCR from the RACE reads. The sample shows a few hundred thousand distinct CDR3 sequences, about 4.4% of them seen only once. Study-wide findings and caveats: Since the donors had alopecia, their immune response may not be the same as that of healthy people.

The sequence came from a woman aged 45-65 years with alopecia areata. Some clones in this sample may be carry-over from other donors' samples. The source was whole blood, collected in connection with sensitization to the hapten diphenylcyclopropenone (DPC).

CDR3 nucleotide sequence: TGTGCCAGCAGCGCGGGACCTCTCGGCGGACTGTTTTTT. Protein: CASSAGPLGGLFF. V and J are TRBV21-1 and TRBJ1-4; TRBD1, the D gene given by the table, was not confirmed from the DNA. TRBV21-1 is annotated as a pseudogene. This CDR3 spans 13 amino acids.